This is a list of T cell receptor beta chains from one sample in a study of cytomegalovirus exposure and HLA in healthy donors. The protocol was immunoSEQ multiplex PCR, while the TCRdb copy is restricted to in-frame clones and leaves out a portion. The sample holds tens of thousands of clones. The specimen sequenced was PBMCs. These receptors all stem from a woman between 40 and 50 years old in good health and CMV-seropositive. Both conserved end residues are part of each CDR3. The D gene is left open where the match is weak.

len	d_gene	v_gene	j_gene	CDR3aa	CDR3nt
16	TRBD2	TRBV7-2	TRBJ2-7	CASSSMTSGSIYEQYF	TGTGCCAGCAGCTCTATGACTAGCGGGAGCATATACGAGCAGTACTTC
13	NA	TRBV6-5	TRBJ2-5	CASSPDRQETQYF	TGTGCCAGCAGCCCCGACAGGCAAGAGACCCAGTACTTC
15	TRBD1	TRBV5-1	TRBJ1-4	CASSGGQGGGEKLFF	TGCGCCAGCAGCGGAGGACAGGGAGGCGGTGAAAAACTGTTTTTT
15	TRBD2	TRBV7-6	TRBJ2-7	CASSLSASGIGEQYF	TGTGCCAGCAGCTTATCGGCTAGCGGGATCGGCGAGCAGTACTTC
14	NA	TRBV28	TRBJ2-7	CASSFIGGTYEQYF	TGTGCCAGCAGTTTTATTGGGGGCACCTACGAGCAGTACTTC
13	NA	TRBV29-1	TRBJ1-3	CSVGSVSGNTIYF	TGCAGCGTTGGGAGCGTTTCTGGAAACACCATATATTTT
13	NA	TRBV7-9	TRBJ1-1	CASSQGAVYKAFF	TGTGCCAGCAGTCAAGGGGCGGTGTACAAAGCTTTCTTT
15	TRBD2	TRBV9	TRBJ2-3	CASSVELAGADTQYF	TGTGCCAGCAGCGTAGAACTAGCGGGAGCAGATACGCAGTATTTT
14	NA	TRBV19	TRBJ1-5	CASTFRGSNQPQHF	TGTGCCAGTACCTTTAGGGGTTCGAATCAGCCCCAGCATTTT
15	NA	TRBV18	TRBJ2-2	CASSPSGVGTGELFF	TGTGCCAGCTCACCGTCAGGGGTCGGTACCGGGGAGCTGTTTTTT
14	NA	TRBV19	TRBJ2-7	CASSMDSPSYEQYF	TGTGCCAGTAGTATGGACTCTCCCTCCTACGAGCAGTACTTC
14	TRBD2	TRBV7-9	TRBJ2-5	CASSLGGRGETQYF	TGTGCCAGCAGCTTAGGAGGGCGGGGGGAGACCCAGTACTTC
15	TRBD2	TRBV7-6	TRBJ2-1	CASSLGTSGSDEQFF	TGTGCCAGCAGCTTAGGGACTAGCGGGAGCGATGAGCAGTTCTTC
14	NA	TRBV19	TRBJ2-7	CASSLSLVAAEQYF	TGTGCCAGTAGTTTGAGTCTAGTCGCCGCCGAGCAGTACTTC
15	NA	TRBV19	TRBJ1-2	CASSIATEKIYGYTF	TGTGCCAGTAGTATAGCAACAGAGAAAATCTATGGCTACACCTTC
13	NA	TRBV5-4	TRBJ1-4	CASSYLREEKLFF	TGTGCCAGCAGTTACCTCCGGGAGGAAAAACTGTTTTTT
13	TRBD1	TRBV18	TRBJ2-1	CASSPGQGDEQFF	TGTGCCAGCTCACCAGGACAGGGGGATGAGCAGTTCTTC
14	TRBD2	TRBV29-1	TRBJ2-3	CSVAERERGDTQYF	TGCAGCGTTGCCGAGCGGGAGCGGGGGGATACGCAGTATTTT
15	NA	TRBV4-1	TRBJ2-5	CASSQPRSQGETQYF	TGCGCCAGCAGCCAACCAAGGTCGCAGGGTGAGACCCAGTACTTC
14	NA	TRBV2	TRBJ2-7	CASREVESSYEQYF	TGTGCCAGCAGGGAGGTAGAAAGCTCCTACGAGCAGTACTTC
19	TRBD2	TRBV6-8	TRBJ2-3	CASSYPGTAGGSSTDTQYF	TGTGCCAGCAGTTACCCTGGGACAGCGGGAGGCTCTAGCACAGATACGCAGTATTTT
16	TRBD1	TRBV7-2	TRBJ1-1	CASSPMGRGQGAEAFF	TGTGCCAGCAGCCCAATGGGAAGGGGACAGGGGGCTGAAGCTTTCTTT
15	NA	TRBV6-4	TRBJ2-3	CASSVRASGTDTQYF	TGTGCCAGCAGTGTGAGGGCTTCGGGCACAGATACGCAGTATTTT
14	TRBD1	TRBV6-1	TRBJ1-4	CASRGQQSNEKLFF	TGTGCCAGCAGGGGACAGCAGTCTAATGAAAAACTGTTTTTT
13	NA	TRBV6-5	TRBJ1-2	CASRGQNDYGYTF	TGTGCCAGCAGAGGACAAAACGACTATGGCTACACCTTC
14	TRBD1	TRBV30	TRBJ1-2	CAWSSSGTAYGYTF	TGTGCCTGGAGTTCTAGCGGGACAGCTTACGGCTACACCTTC
15	NA	TRBV9	TRBJ1-2	CASSLHRASIYGYTF	TGTGCCAGCAGCCTTCACAGGGCCTCTATCTATGGCTACACCTTC
12	NA	TRBV2	TRBJ1-1	CASSVEGTEAFF	TGTGCCAGCAGTGTGGAGGGCACTGAAGCTTTCTTT
13	TRBD1	TRBV6-1	TRBJ1-1	CASRRTGRAEAFF	TGTGCCAGCAGAAGGACAGGGAGGGCTGAAGCTTTCTTT
15	TRBD1	TRBV5-1	TRBJ2-5	CASSSGDRARETQYF	TGCGCCAGCAGCTCCGGTGACAGGGCACGGGAGACCCAGTACTTC
15	TRBD2	TRBV9	TRBJ2-7	CASSSSGTSGYEQYF	TGTGCCAGCAGCTCCTCCGGGACTAGCGGCTACGAGCAGTACTTC
16	TRBD2	TRBV4-3	TRBJ2-1	CASSRTIAGTDNEQFF	TGCGCCAGCAGCCGCACAATAGCGGGAACCGACAATGAGCAGTTCTTC
16	TRBD2	TRBV5-6	TRBJ2-1	CASSSLAASSYNEQFF	TGTGCCAGCAGCTCCCTAGCGGCAAGCTCCTACAATGAGCAGTTCTTC
15	TRBD1	TRBV4-1	TRBJ1-2	CASSPRTGGGDGYTF	TGCGCCAGCAGCCCCCGGACAGGGGGCGGGGATGGCTACACCTTC
11	NA	TRBV6-6	TRBJ2-7	CARRVSYEQYF	TGTGCCAGAAGAGTGTCCTACGAGCAGTACTTC
13	TRBD2	TRBV30	TRBJ2-7	CAWLRTRPYEQYF	TGTGCCTGGCTCCGGACTAGACCCTACGAGCAGTACTTC
13	NA	TRBV10-3	TRBJ2-3	CAISESGGAGQYF	TGTGCCATCAGTGAGTCCGGGGGAGCTGGTCAGTATTTT
14	TRBD1	TRBV28	TRBJ2-7	CASSLTGVAYEQYF	TGTGCCAGCAGTTTGACAGGGGTTGCCTACGAGCAGTACTTC
12	NA	TRBV28	TRBJ1-2	CASSQRETGYTF	TGTGCCAGCAGTCAAAGGGAGACTGGCTACACCTTC
14	NA	TRBV28	TRBJ1-5	CASSLLRRTQPQHF	TGTGCCAGCAGTTTACTTAGGAGGACTCAGCCCCAGCATTTT
15	NA	TRBV27	TRBJ2-1	CASSFGQTTDNEQFF	TGTGCCAGCAGTTTTGGACAGACCACCGACAATGAGCAGTTCTTC
16	TRBD1	TRBV30	TRBJ1-5	CAWSLKVRQGAQPQHF	TGTGCCTGGAGTCTAAAAGTACGTCAGGGGGCTCAGCCCCAGCATTTT
16	NA	TRBV9	TRBJ2-3	CASSVEGTTWADTQYF	TGTGCCAGCAGCGTAGAAGGGACAACCTGGGCAGATACGCAGTATTTT
15	NA	TRBV10-3	TRBJ2-7	CAISSSGQRSYEQYF	TGTGCCATCAGTTCCTCAGGACAGCGTTCCTACGAGCAGTACTTC
13	NA	TRBV7-3	TRBJ2-1	CASSSRSYNEQFF	TGTGCCAGCAGCTCCCGGAGTTACAATGAGCAGTTCTTC
15	TRBD2	TRBV7-9	TRBJ2-7	CASSSTGTSSYEQYF	TGTGCCAGCAGCTCAACCGGGACTAGCTCCTACGAGCAGTACTTC
16	NA	TRBV19	TRBJ2-5	CASSIEQAGQQETQYF	TGTGCCAGTAGTATAGAACAGGCGGGACAGCAAGAGACCCAGTACTTC
16	TRBD2	TRBV28	TRBJ2-5	CASSLGVAGAGETQYF	TGTGCCAGCAGTTTAGGGGTAGCGGGAGCAGGGGAGACCCAGTACTTC
15	TRBD2	TRBV9	TRBJ2-1	CASSLTSGVNNEQFF	TGTGCCAGCAGCTTGACTAGCGGGGTTAACAATGAGCAGTTCTTC
12	TRBD1	TRBV2	TRBJ1-2	CASRTGLEGYTF	TGTGCCAGCAGGACAGGGTTGGAGGGCTACACCTTC
14	TRBD1	TRBV15	TRBJ1-5	CATRDRVANQPQHF	TGTGCCACCAGGGACAGGGTGGCCAATCAGCCCCAGCATTTT